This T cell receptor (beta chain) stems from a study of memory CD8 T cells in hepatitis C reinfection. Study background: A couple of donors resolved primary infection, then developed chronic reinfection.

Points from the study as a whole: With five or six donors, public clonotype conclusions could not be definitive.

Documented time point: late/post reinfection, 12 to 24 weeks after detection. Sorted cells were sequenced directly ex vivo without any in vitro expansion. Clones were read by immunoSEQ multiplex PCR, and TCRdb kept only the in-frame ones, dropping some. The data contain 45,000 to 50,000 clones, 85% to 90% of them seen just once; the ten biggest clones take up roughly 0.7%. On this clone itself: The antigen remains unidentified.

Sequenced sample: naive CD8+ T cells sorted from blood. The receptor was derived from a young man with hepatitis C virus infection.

CDR3 loop: CASSFRTGLTEAFF. CDR3 coding DNA: TGTGCCAGCAGTTTCCGGACAGGACTCACTGAAGCTTTCTTT. V is TRBV6-1 and J is TRBJ1-1; 7 nucleotides match TRBD1. Per germline, CDR1 MNHNS and CDR2 SASEGT. The ends lost 5 bases at V and 4 bases at J; junction bases unmatched: 7. The CDR3 length is 14 residues.